Shown below are 9 T cell receptor beta chains from a single sample sequenced in a study of shared clonotypes between healthy human individuals. The naive CD8 population came from CD45RO-negative cells selected for CCR7, without terminally differentiated effector memory CD45RA+ cells. Produced via immunoSEQ multiplex PCR; TCRdb's table is partial and in-frame only. The sample consists of under 1 million clones, about 92% of them appearing once. Input material: naive CD8+ T cells sorted from blood. The receptor set was obtained from a man between 25 and 39 years old in good health.

This clone appeared a single time. The rearrangement joins TRBV28 to TRBJ2-7; the match to TRBD2 covers 7 bases. Looked up from germline, CDR1 is MDHEN and CDR2 is SYDVKM. Trimming took 4 bases from V and 5 from J; bases not matched to a gene: 5. There are 13 residues in the CDR3. CDR3 residues: CASSSARGDEQYF. CDR3 DNA sequence: TGTGCCAGCAGTTCGGCCCGGGGGGACGAGCAGTACTTC.

The V and J genes are TRBV7-9 and TRBJ2-1; 10 bases map to TRBD1. CDR3 length: 16 residues. V was clipped by 5 bases and J by 6 bases; unmatched bases: 10. Germline lookup yields CDR1 SEHNR and CDR2 FQNEAQ (reference sequence). The CDR3 here is CASSLTIGTGVNEQFF. CDR3 bases: TGTGCCAGCAGCCTAACCATCGGGACAGGGGTCAATGAGCAGTTCTTC.

The V and J genes are TRBV11-2 and TRBJ2-5, with 9 nucleotides matching TRBD1. Germline trimming cut 5 bases from V and 3 bases from J; bases unmatched to any gene: 10. Germline CDR1 SGHAT, CDR2 FQNNGV. The CDR3 runs 16 residues. The CDR3 coding sequence is TGTGCCAGCAGCCCCCCCCAGGGACAGGGTGAAGAGACCCAGTACTTC. This encodes CASSPPQGQGEETQYF. Full variable domain (missing parts from reference TRBV11-2 and TRBJ2-5): EAGVAQSPRYKIIEKRQSVAFWCNPISGHATLYWYQQILGQGPKLLIQFQNNGVVDDSQLPKDRFSAERLKGVDSTLKIQPAKLEDSAVYLCASSPPQGQGEETQYFGPGTRLLVL.

This rearrangement joins TRBV9 to TRBJ1-5; a weak D match, TRBD1 (5 bases). This CDR3 is 15 amino acids long. Between the trimmed V and J ends, which lost 0 bases and 4 bases, there was a span of 11 bases. Germline CDR1 is SGDLS and CDR2 is YYNGEE. CDR3 coding DNA: TGTGCCAGCAGCGTAGAGGGGACCCGGAATCAGCCCCAGCATTTT. It yields the protein CASSVEGTRNQPQHF.

This clone was counted once. The V and J genes are TRBV19 and TRBJ2-5; D is possibly TRBD1 (6 bases). The V and J ends lost 7 bases and 4 bases respectively, with 16 bases between them. CDR1 is LNHDA and CDR2 is SQIVND in the germline V gene (reference sequence). The length of the CDR3 is 14 residues. The CDR3: CASTPTGIGETQYF. The CDR3 DNA follows: TGTGCCAGTACTCCTACAGGGATCGGAGAGACCCAGTACTTC.

The genes are TRBV6-5 and TRBJ1-5, with 11 bases aligning to TRBD1. Germline loops: CDR1 MNHEY, CDR2 SVGAGI. Unmatched junction bases numbered 3, after V lost 8 bases and J lost 6 bases. The length of the CDR3 is 13 residues. The CDR3 here is CASGQGAGQPQHF. In DNA form, the CDR3 reads TGTGCCAGCGGACAGGGGGCTGGTCAGCCCCAGCATTTT.

This chain joins TRBV7-9 and TRBJ2-7; weak D call: TRBD1 (5 bases). The CDR3 is 15 amino acids. The ends were cut back, 2 bases at V and 1 base at J, with 12 bases in the middle. Germline CDR1 SEHNR, CDR2 FQNEAQ (reference sequence). In nucleotides, the CDR3 is TGTGCCAGCAGCTTATACCCACAGGCGTCCTACGAGCAGTACTTC. Residues: CASSLYPQASYEQYF.

This clone was observed once. This chain links TRBV2 with TRBJ2-5, with a tentative D call TRBD1 (6 bases). The CDR3 length is 14 residues. CDR1 is SNHLY and CDR2 is FYNNEI in the germline V gene. Trimming cost V 3 bases and J 0 bases, with 8 bases left between them. For the CDR3, the DNA is TGTGCCAGCAGTGAGTGGGACAACCAAGAGACCCAGTACTTC. Protein sequence: CASSEWDNQETQYF.

The chain couples TRBV4-3 to TRBJ2-1; 7 bases match TRBD2. The trim removed 0 bases at V and 4 bases at J, leaving 3 bases unmatched. Germline V CDR1 and CDR2: LGHNA, YSLEER. The CDR3 runs 15 residues. CDR3 sequence: CASSQDYSGYNEQFF. The CDR3 coding sequence is TGCGCCAGCAGCCAAGATTATAGCGGGTACAATGAGCAGTTCTTC.